This is a list of T cell receptor beta chains from one sample in a study of T-cell reconstitution after alpha-beta-depleted transplantation in children. TCRdb fed the PCR reads into MiXCR, producing one record per CDR3 protein. The sample holds some 200,000 distinct CDR3 sequences, 6.3% seen once. The material sequenced was PBMCs, taken before TCRalphabeta/CD19-depleted stem cell transplant. These receptor sequences come from a girl younger than two with combined immunodeficiency, due to receive a stem cell transplant. Each CDR3 is given with its conserved first and last residue. Each record gives: V gene, clone size, D gene, J gene, CDR3 DNA, CDR3 protein. A D gene is named only where the DNA matches it firmly. Size values are once, few and many counts, or a class for expanded clones, and some rows have none.

TRBV7-2	NA	TRBD2	TRBJ2-3	TGTGCCAGCAGCCACGGGAGGAGGACAGATACGCAGTATTTT	CASSHGRRTDTQYF
TRBV29-1	many	NA	TRBJ1-2	TGCAGCGTTTTTCGGCTCGATCTCCCTTATGGCTACACCTTC	CSVFRLDLPYGYTF
TRBV5-1	many	TRBD2	TRBJ2-7	TGCGCCAGCACCCCGAGGGGCGGGAGGTACGAGCAGTACTTC	CASTPRGGRYEQYF
TRBV5-1	few	NA	TRBJ1-3	TGCGCCAGCAGCTTGGATAGCACCTCTGGAAACACCATATATTTT	CASSLDSTSGNTIYF
TRBV29-1	many	TRBD1	TRBJ1-2	TGCAGTAGCGGGACAGGGAGTGGCTACACCTTC	CSSGTGSGYTF
TRBV5-1	many	NA	TRBJ2-4	TGCGCCAGCAGCTTTACCCCAGGGCTTCTAGCCAAAAACATTCAGTACTTC	CASSFTPGLLAKNIQYF
TRBV29-1	NA	TRBD2	TRBJ2-1	TGCAGCGTTGTGGGCGGGAGGCCTTCCTACAATGAGCAGTTCTTC	CSVVGGRPSYNEQFF
TRBV7-8	NA	NA	TRBJ2-7	TGTGCCAGCAGCCCGGGGACCCTCGACTCCTACGAGCAGTACTTC	CASSPGTLDSYEQYF
TRBV11-3	NA	NA	TRBJ2-1	TGTGCCAGCAGCGAAGACGGTTACAATGAGCAGTTCTTC	CASSEDGYNEQFF
TRBV20-1	many	NA	TRBJ1-5	TGCAGTGCCGAGGGGTTAGGGAATAGCAATCAGCCCCAGCATTTT	CSAEGLGNSNQPQHF
TRBV24-1	many	TRBD2	TRBJ2-1	TGTGCCACCCAACTAGCGGGAGGGCGTAATGAGCAGTTCTTC	CATQLAGGRNEQFF
TRBV28	many	NA	TRBJ1-5	TGTGCCAGCGGCGTAGGGAGCAATCAGCCCCAGCATTTT	CASGVGSNQPQHF
TRBV4-3	many	NA	TRBJ2-7	TGCGCCAGCAGCCCCCAGGGGCGATCATACGAGCAGTACTTC	CASSPQGRSYEQYF
TRBV12-3/TRBV12-4	many	TRBD2	TRBJ2-1	TGTGCCAGCAGGCCCGGGACTAGCGGTTACAATGAGCAGTTCTTC	CASRPGTSGYNEQFF
TRBV4-1	NA	NA	TRBJ2-4	TGCGCCAGCAGCCAAGAAAATACAGGGTCAGGGGACATTCAGTACTTC	CASSQENTGSGDIQYF
TRBV25-1	many	NA	TRBJ2-7	TGTGCCAGCAGGGGCGACAGGGAGGTGAACGAGCAGTACTTC	CASRGDREVNEQYF
TRBV11-2	many	TRBD2	TRBJ2-3	TGTGCCAGCAGCTTACTGTCTAGCGGGGGGCTGGCAGATACGCAGTATTTT	CASSLLSSGGLADTQYF
TRBV2	many	NA	TRBJ1-5	TGTGCCAGCAGGGCAGGCAATCAGCCCCAGCATTTT	CASRAGNQPQHF
TRBV7-2	many	NA	TRBJ1-1	TGTGCCAGCAGCTTTTCGGGGGGTTGGGGTACTGAAGCTTTCTTT	CASSFSGGWGTEAFF
TRBV3-1	many	TRBD2	TRBJ2-1	TGTGCCAGCAGCGGGGGGGCCTACAATGAGCAGTTCTTC	CASSGGAYNEQFF
TRBV28	NA	TRBD1	TRBJ2-3	TGTGCCAGCAGTTTAGGGACAGCACACACGCAGTATTTT	CASSLGTAHTQYF
TRBV12-3/TRBV12-4	many	NA	TRBJ1-1	TGTGCCAGCAGTTTAGCGGACTCTACGAACACTGAAGCTTTCTTT	CASSLADSTNTEAFF
TRBV28	many	NA	TRBJ2-1	TGTGCCACCGGGGATTATGCCGATGAGCAGTTCTTC	CATGDYADEQFF
TRBV2	many	NA	TRBJ2-7	TGTGCCAGCAGGGTACCGCAGAGATCTAGGACCCAGCAGTACTTC	CASRVPQRSRTQQYF
TRBV28	many	TRBD1	TRBJ2-4	TGTGCCACCGACAGGGGTAACATTCAGTACTTC	CATDRGNIQYF
TRBV7-8	many	NA	TRBJ2-7	TGTGCCAGCAGCCCGGACGTCGCCTACGAGCAGTACTTC	CASSPDVAYEQYF
TRBV6-1	many	NA	TRBJ2-7	TGTGCCAGCAGCCCGACAGGCACTACCTACGAGCAGTACTTC	CASSPTGTTYEQYF
TRBV5-1	many	NA	TRBJ2-3	TGCGCCAGCAGCCTATCGACAGAGAGCACAGATACGCAGTATTTT	CASSLSTESTDTQYF
TRBV12-3/TRBV12-4	NA	TRBD2	TRBJ2-2	TGTACCTTCAGTTTAGCACTAGCGGGACTCATATACACCGGGGAGCTGTTTTTT	CTFSLALAGLIYTGELFF
TRBV14	many	NA	TRBJ2-1	TGTGCCAGCAGCCGGTACCTACTACGCGGTGTATACAATGAGCAGTTCTTC	CASSRYLLRGVYNEQFF
TRBV20-1	many	TRBD2	TRBJ2-5	TGCAGTGCTCGTTTAGCGGGGCTTCGTGGTGAGACCCAGTACTTC	CSARLAGLRGETQYF
TRBV20-1	few	TRBD2	TRBJ2-2	TGCAGTGCTAGTCCCTATCCGGGACTAGCGGGGGTTTCTTTCGGGGAGCTGTTTTTT	CSASPYPGLAGVSFGELFF
TRBV7-8	NA	NA	TRBJ2-7	TGTGCCAGCAGCTTAAGTATGGGGCGATACTACGAGCAGTACTTC	CASSLSMGRYYEQYF
TRBV7-8	many	NA	TRBJ2-1	TGTGCCAGCAGCTTAGTCTTATTCAGTGAGCAGTTCTTC	CASSLVLFSEQFF
TRBV28	many	NA	TRBJ2-5	TGTGCCAGCAGGAGCAATGGAGAGACCCAGTACTTC	CASRSNGETQYF
TRBV6-5	many	NA	TRBJ2-7	TGTGCCAGCAGTCTAACACCCGGGGGATACTCTTCCTACGAGCAGTACTTC	CASSLTPGGYSSYEQYF
TRBV29-1	NA	NA	TRBJ1-1	TGCAGCGTTGGGCAGGCCACTGAAGCTTTCTTT	CSVGQATEAFF
TRBV12-3/TRBV12-4	many	NA	TRBJ2-1	TGTGCCACCCGAACCCCAACAGGGAGCCGGGGTGAGCAGTTCTTC	CATRTPTGSRGEQFF
TRBV29-1	NA	TRBD2	TRBJ2-7	TGCAGCGTGGCAGCGGGGCTACCCTACGAGCAGTACTTC	CSVAAGLPYEQYF
TRBV21-1	few	NA	TRBJ2-3	TGTGCCAGCAGCGCCCCCGCCGAAAGGCGGGGGGCAACAGATACGCAGTATTTT	CASSAPAERRGATDTQYF
TRBV6-1	many	TRBD2	TRBJ2-3	TGTGCCAGCCACCGGGGGGGCCGCGAAGATACGCAGTATTTT	CASHRGGREDTQYF
TRBV24-1	NA	NA	TRBJ2-1	TGTGCCACCAGTGATCCGAAAGTTGCTTATGAGCAGTTCTTC	CATSDPKVAYEQFF